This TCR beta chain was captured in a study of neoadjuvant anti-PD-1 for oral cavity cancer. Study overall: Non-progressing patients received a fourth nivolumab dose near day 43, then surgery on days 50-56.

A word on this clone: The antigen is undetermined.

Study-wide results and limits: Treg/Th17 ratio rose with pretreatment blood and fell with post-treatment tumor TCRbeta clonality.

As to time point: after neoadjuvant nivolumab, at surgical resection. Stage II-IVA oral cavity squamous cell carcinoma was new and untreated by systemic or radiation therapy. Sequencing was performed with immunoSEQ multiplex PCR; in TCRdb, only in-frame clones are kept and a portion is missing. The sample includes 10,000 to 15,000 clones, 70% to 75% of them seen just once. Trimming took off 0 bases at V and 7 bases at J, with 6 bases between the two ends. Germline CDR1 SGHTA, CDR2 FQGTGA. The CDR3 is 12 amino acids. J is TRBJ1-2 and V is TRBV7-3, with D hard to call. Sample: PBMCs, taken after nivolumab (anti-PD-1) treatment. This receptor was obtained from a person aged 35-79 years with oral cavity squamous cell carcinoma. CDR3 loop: CASSLTGFGYTF. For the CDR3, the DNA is TGTGCCAGCAGCTTAACGGGGTTTGGCTACACCTTC.